This T cell receptor beta chain originates from a study of blood T cell repertoires in COVID-19. As for the study in general: Whether acute or convalescent, the COVID-19 samples came from the United States, Italy and Spain.

The trim removed 4 bases at V and 8 bases at J, leaving 11 bases unmatched. The germline V gene has CDR1 SGHNT and CDR2 YYREEE (reference sequence). CDR3 length: 15 amino acids. Authors' data handling: Nucleated cell number was recorded as an estimate derived from reference gene primer amplification. Clones were read by immunoSEQ multiplex PCR, and TCRdb kept only the in-frame ones, dropping some. D and trimming come from the DNA, and the V and J calls and clone size come from that table. The sample yields roughly 72,000 clones, roughly 80% seen once. Sequencing was performed on peripheral blood. This TCR was sampled from a woman of 80 years or more with acute or convalescent COVID-19. This chain links TRBV5-4 with TRBJ2-1; 8 bases fit TRBD1. CDR3: CASSEFAGGYDEQFF. The CDR3 DNA reads TGTGCCAGCAGCGAATTTGCAGGGGGCTATGATGAGCAGTTCTTC.